This T cell receptor beta chain derives from a study of blood T cell repertoires in COVID-19. Overall study context: Sources were T cells, B-cell-depleted T cells, or PBMCs; the material itself was cDNA or gDNA.

CDR3 length equals 17 residues. Germline lookup yields CDR1 SGHKS and CDR2 YYEKEE (reference sequence). Trimming took 2 bases from V and 3 from J; bases not matched to a gene: 4. How the authors handled the data: The assay estimated nucleated cells by amplifying reference gene primers. Method: immunoSEQ multiplex PCR; TCRdb's copy keeps in-frame clones and lacks some. V and J calls and clone size are those listed in that table; D and trimming were worked out from the DNA. The sample has around 50,000 clones; around 86% are singletons. The TCR sequence derives from a human donor in a cohort sampled during active COVID-19. V and J are TRBV5-5 and TRBJ2-3; 15 bases are a match to TRBD2. The material sequenced was peripheral blood. CDR3 coding DNA: TGTGCCAGCAGCTTCGGGACTAGCGGGAGGTGGACAGATACGCAGTATTTT. Translating gives CASSFGTSGRWTDTQYF.